The 30 T cell receptor beta chains listed next were all sequenced from one sample in a study of CXCR3-negative and CXCR3-positive naive CD8 T cells. Study results and limitations: More hydrophobic TRB CDR3s were found in CXCR3-positive naive cells than in CXCR3-negative naive cells.

These receptors have no known antigen. Researchers prepared the TRB cDNA libraries using 5' RACE with UMI labels. For each CDR3 protein, TCRdb gives one entry from its re-call of the 5' RACE reads, without DNA. The listing contains around 150,000 distinct CDR3 sequences. Sequencing was performed on naive CXCR3+ CD8+ T cells from blood. Subset noted: CD45RO-CCR7+CD27+CD95- naive CD8+ T cells expressing CXCR3 (TNR3+). These receptors were taken from a human donor in good health. Some clones in this sample may be carry-over from other donors' samples.

The rearrangement links TRBV4-3 to TRBJ2-1; without DNA, the TCRdb call of TRBD1 cannot be checked. The CDR3 totals 13 residues. Germline V gives CDR1 LGHNA, CDR2 YSLEER. The CDR3 sequence: CASSQDKGDEQFF.

The rearrangement links TRBV28 to TRBJ1-1; the D gene TCRdb calls, TRBD1, cannot be checked with no DNA. The CDR3 loop spans 14 amino acids. Germline V gene lookup returns CDR1 MDHEN and CDR2 SYDVKM. The CDR3 sequence: CASSLTGSTTEAFF.

V and J are TRBV11-1 and TRBJ1-1; the D gene TCRdb calls, TRBD1, cannot be checked with no DNA. CDR3 length: 14 amino acids. Germline V gene sequence: CDR1 SGHAT, CDR2 FQDESV (reference sequence). The CDR3 region is CASSLADGTTEAFF.

J is TRBJ1-6 and V is TRBV7-9. This CDR3 has 12 residues. Germline V CDR1 and CDR2: SEHNR, FQNEAQ (reference sequence). The CDR3 reads CDSSPENSPLHF.

CDR3 sequence: CASSLAGYETQYF. The V gene is TRBV12-3 or TRBV12-4, the J gene TRBJ2-5. The CDR3 spans 13 residues.

The chain links TRBV29-1 to TRBJ1-2. The CDR3 has 12 amino acids. Per the germline V gene, CDR1 is SQVTM and CDR2 is ANQGSEA. CDR3: CSVVGEDYGYTF. Together with reference TRBV29-1 and TRBJ1-2, the CDR3 gives the full variable domain: SAVISQKPSRDICQRGTSLTIQCQVDSQVTMMFWYRQQPGQSLTLIATANQGSEATYESGFVIDKFPISRPNLTFSTLTVSNMSPEDSSIYLCSVVGEDYGYTFGSGTRLTVV.

This sequence joins TRBV29-1 and TRBJ1-1. Per germline, CDR1 SQVTM and CDR2 ANQGSEA. The CDR3 has 14 amino acids. This CDR3 reads CSAKGSDMNTEAFF.

The V and J genes are TRBV29-1 and TRBJ2-3; TCRdb's D call of TRBD1 is untestable without DNA. In germline, CDR1 is SQVTM, CDR2 ANQGSEA. The CDR3 spans 18 residues. The CDR3: CSVEGPFGQKFRTDTQYF.

The gene calls are TRBV12-3 or TRBV12-4 and TRBJ2-7; the D gene TCRdb calls, TRBD1, cannot be checked with no DNA. The CDR3 spans 15 residues. The CDR3 loop is CASSLEDRVFYEQYF.

The CDR3 loop reads CASSFDFTGELFF. J is TRBJ2-2 and V is TRBV7-9. There are 13 residues in the CDR3. Germline CDR1 reads SEHNR; CDR2 reads FQNEAQ (reference sequence).

The rearrangement links TRBV29-1 to TRBJ2-2. The CDR3 loop spans 13 amino acids. CDR1 and CDR2 from the germline V gene are SQVTM and ANQGSEA. CDR3 in amino acids: CSVVSGDTGELFF.

This chain uses TRBV7-7 with TRBJ1-1. Germline loops: CDR1 SSHAT, CDR2 FNYEAQ (reference sequence). The length of the CDR3 is 13 residues. The CDR3 here is CASSSDAGTEAFF.

The chain couples TRBV12-3 or TRBV12-4 to TRBJ1-2. This CDR3 is 14 amino acids long. CDR3 sequence reads: CASTWGGSSWGYTF.

This chain connects TRBV12-3 or TRBV12-4 to TRBJ2-7. The CDR3 totals 13 residues. The CDR3 sequence is CASSLSEDYEQYF.

The gene calls are TRBV12-3 or TRBV12-4 and TRBJ1-5; absent DNA, TCRdb's TRBD1 call cannot be checked. CDR3 length equals 15 residues. The CDR3 spells CATDDRFVSNQPQHF.

The chain links TRBV24-1 to TRBJ1-5; TCRdb outputs TRBD1, but without DNA this stays unchecked. The CDR3 extends over 17 amino acids. In germline, CDR1 is KGHDR, CDR2 SFDVKD. CDR3 protein: CATSSPGTEWVDQPQHF.

This chain joins TRBV5-6 and TRBJ2-1. The CDR3 is 11 residues long. Germline loops: CDR1 SGHDT, CDR2 YYEEEE. CDR3 sequence: CASSQVNEQFF. Complete variable domain (other parts from reference TRBV5-6 and TRBJ2-1): DAGVTQSPTHLIKTRGQQVTLRCSPKSGHDTVSWYQQALGQGPQFIFQYYEEEERQRGNFPDRFSGHQFPNYSSELNVNALLLGDSALYLCASSQVNEQFFGPGTRLTVL.

The chain joins TRBV20-1 to TRBJ2-5. Per the germline V gene, CDR1 is DFQATT and CDR2 is SNEGSKA (reference sequence). The CDR3 consists of 15 residues. The CDR3 sequence is CSARVSWSSQETQYF.

The chain combines TRBV13 with TRBJ2-1; TCRdb outputs TRBD2, but without DNA this stays unchecked. Germline V gene data show CDR1 as PRHDT and CDR2 as FYEKMQ (reference sequence). The CDR3 contains 15 residues. The chain's CDR3 is CASSPRLAVYNEQFF.

The genes are TRBV29-1 and TRBJ2-7; TCRdb's assignment of TRBD1 cannot be checked, as there is no DNA. Germline-derived CDR1 and CDR2 are SQVTM and ANQGSEA. The length of the CDR3 is 14 residues. The CDR3 sequence: CSVEFLGQDYEQYF.

The chain couples TRBV28 to TRBJ2-5. The germline gives CDR1 MDHEN, CDR2 SYDVKM. This CDR3 region has 18 residues. The CDR3 sequence is CASSSRKKDLWGRETQYF.

The rearrangement uses TRBV7-9 and TRBJ2-5; the D gene TCRdb calls, TRBD1, cannot be checked with no DNA. Germline V gene sequence: CDR1 SEHNR, CDR2 FQNEAQ (reference sequence). CDR3 length equals 17 residues. CDR3 loop: CASSQTGGGNNGETQYF. Drawing the rest from reference TRBV7-9 and TRBJ2-5, the complete variable domain is DTGVSQNPRHKITKRGQNVTFRCDPISEHNRLYWYRQTLGQGPEFLTYFQNEAQLEKSRLLSDRFSAERPKGSFSTLEIQRTEQGDSAMYLCASSQTGGGNNGETQYFGPGTRLLVL.

V usage is TRBV7-6 and J usage is TRBJ1-1. This CDR3 region has 18 residues. Germline V gene lookup returns CDR1 SGHVS and CDR2 FNYEAQ. This chain's CDR3 is CASSLRIEREGQSTEAFF.

This rearrangement joins TRBV29-1 to TRBJ2-1; TCRdb's D call, TRBD2, is unchecked because there is no DNA. The CDR3 contains 15 residues. Per the germline V gene, CDR1 is SQVTM and CDR2 is ANQGSEA. CDR3 loop: CSVESGTSGSNEQFF.

V gene TRBV11-2 combines with J gene TRBJ1-1. Per the germline V gene, CDR1 is SGHAT and CDR2 is FQNNGV. The CDR3 runs 15 residues. CDR3 region: CASTGRVLMNTEAFF. Combining the CDR3 with reference TRBV11-2 and TRBJ1-1 gives the whole variable domain EAGVAQSPRYKIIEKRQSVAFWCNPISGHATLYWYQQILGQGPKLLIQFQNNGVVDDSQLPKDRFSAERLKGVDSTLKIQPAKLEDSAVYLCASTGRVLMNTEAFFGQGTRLTVV.

This chain links TRBV29-1 with TRBJ2-1; the TCRdb D gene call, TRBD2, has no DNA to confirm it. CDR1 and CDR2 from the germline V gene are SQVTM and ANQGSEA. CDR3 length equals 17 residues. CDR3 amino acids: CSVAGDPRFSSYNEQFF.

This chain links TRBV28 with TRBJ1-5; TCRdb calls TRBD1, which cannot be checked without DNA. Germline CDR1 MDHEN, CDR2 SYDVKM. The CDR3 is 13 amino acids. CDR3 in amino acids: CASSFTGNQPQHF.

The chain uses TRBV7-6 and TRBJ2-2; TCRdb's D call of TRBD1 is untestable without DNA. Germline V gene data show CDR1 as SGHVS and CDR2 as FNYEAQ. The CDR3 runs 14 residues. The CDR3: CASSRGQGSGELFF.

The rearrangement joins TRBV19 to TRBJ2-2. Germline assignment: CDR1 LNHDA and CDR2 SQIVND (reference sequence). CDR3 length equals 13 residues. CDR3 residues: CASSILTTGELFF.

The rearrangement joins TRBV27 to TRBJ1-6; TCRdb returns TRBD1, unconfirmable since there is no DNA. This CDR3 is built from 14 residues. From germline, CDR1 is MNHEY and CDR2 SMNVEV (reference sequence). CDR3 in amino acids: CASTHGTDNSPLHF.